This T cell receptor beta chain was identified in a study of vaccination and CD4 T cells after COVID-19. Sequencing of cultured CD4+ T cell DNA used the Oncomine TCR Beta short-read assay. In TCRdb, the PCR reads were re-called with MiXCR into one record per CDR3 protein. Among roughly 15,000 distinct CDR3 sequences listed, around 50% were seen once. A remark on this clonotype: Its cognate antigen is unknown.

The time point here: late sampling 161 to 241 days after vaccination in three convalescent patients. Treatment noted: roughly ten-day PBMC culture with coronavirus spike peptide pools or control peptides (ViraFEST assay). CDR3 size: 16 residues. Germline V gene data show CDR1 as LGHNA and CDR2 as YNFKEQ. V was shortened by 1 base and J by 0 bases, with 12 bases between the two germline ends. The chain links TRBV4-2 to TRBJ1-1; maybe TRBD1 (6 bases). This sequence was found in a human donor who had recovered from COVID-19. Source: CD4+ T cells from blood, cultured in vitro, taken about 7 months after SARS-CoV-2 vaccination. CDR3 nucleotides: TGTGCCAGCAGCCAAGGGCTAGGGGGTATGAACACTGAAGCTTTCTTT. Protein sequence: CASSQGLGGMNTEAFF.